The source of this T cell receptor beta chain is a study of cytomegalovirus exposure and HLA in healthy donors. Points on this clone: Its matching antigen is unknown.

In germline, CDR1 is SGHAT, CDR2 FQNNGV. The CDR3 runs to 16 residues. V was clipped by 5 bases and J by 5 bases; unmatched bases: 11. Findings and caveats of the study: Researchers catalogued 160 or so TCR beta chains as cytomegalovirus-associated.

PCR involved 60 Vbeta and 13 Jbeta primers. Sequencing used immunoSEQ multiplex PCR; TCRdb keeps in-frame clones, though not all of them. The sample holds 160,000 or so clones, approximately 81% seen once. The J gene is TRBJ2-3, the V gene TRBV11-2; 9 bases map to TRBD2. Sequences were obtained from PBMCs. This sequence was found in a man aged 25-45 years in good health and CMV-seronegative. CDR3 nucleotide sequence: TGTGCCAGCAGCCAAGTTGGGGGACTAGCAATAGATACGCAGTATTTT. Its translation is CASSQVGGLAIDTQYF.